This TCR beta chain comes out of a study of shared clonotypes between healthy human individuals. Naive CD8 cells were CD45RO-negative, positively selected for CCR7, excluding terminally differentiated effector memory CD45RA+ cells. Using immunoSEQ multiplex PCR, the repertoire was profiled, and TCRdb retains in-frame clones only, with some absent. Of about 820,000 clones in the sample, 85% to 95% were seen once. The sequence derives from a man younger than 40 in good health. The specimen sequenced was naive CD8+ T cells sorted from blood.

The CDR3 sequence: CASSQDRTRFDEGYTF. CDR3 nucleotides: TGCGCCAGCAGCCAAGATAGAACAAGGTTTGACGAGGGCTACACCTTC. The chain employs TRBV4-1 and TRBJ1-2; D not resolved. Looked up from germline, CDR1 is MGHRA and CDR2 is YSYEKL. Trimming left V 0 bases short and J 8 bases short, with 19 bases between. The CDR3 sequence is 16 residues long.